This T cell receptor beta chain was retrieved from a study of T-cell reconstitution after alpha-beta-depleted transplantation in children. General study results and limits: It was reported that alpha-beta T cells came from several hundred expanded graft clones (about two months after transplant). Several patients had high TCRbeta diversity at day 60; it came from surviving recipient T cells and thymic progenitors. T-cell counts and diversity at one year post-transplant came mainly from newly produced T cells.

Of note for this clonotype: The antigen is undetermined.

The V gene's germline CDR1 is SGHRS and CDR2 YFSETQ. V was shortened by 0 bases and J by 5 bases, with 20 bases between the two germline ends. This CDR3 is built from 18 residues. The TCRbeta library was prepared with unique molecular identifiers. TCRdb recomputed calls from the PCR reads with MiXCR, one row per CDR3 protein. The table lists 500,000 to 750,000 distinct CDR3 sequences, 10% to 15% of them singletons. The chain combines TRBV5-1 with TRBJ2-2; the D is unclear. The sample here was PBMCs, mostly from graft donor cells, taken 360 days after TCRalphabeta/CD19-depleted stem cell transplant. The sequence derives from a male patient younger than 18 who had a stem cell transplant for acute myeloid leukemia, so the T cells may come from the graft donor. CDR3 residues: CASSLEVVAKSRTGELFF. The CDR3 DNA sequence: TGCGCCAGCAGCTTGGAAGTCGTGGCGAAAAGTCGGACCGGGGAGCTGTTTTTT.